The 28 T cell receptor beta chains reported below all come from one sample, sequenced in a study of blood T cell repertoires in COVID-19 (TCRdb year 2020). The method was the immunoSEQ multiplex PCR assay. Held by TCRdb, this immuneACCESS table contains in-frame sequences only and omits some clones. Under half of the omission traces to an unresolved V gene where checked; the cause of the rest is unknown. For this sample the table gives fewer than 40,000 clones, of which 70% to 90% were detected only once. The leading ten clones occupy more than 8% of the sample. Sequences were obtained from peripheral blood. All receptors derive from a human donor in a cohort sampled during active COVID-19.

The chain joins TRBV4-3 to TRBJ2-1, with D perhaps TRBD2 (6 bases). Trimming cost V 5 bases and J 0 bases, with 11 bases left between them. Germline values: CDR1 LGHNA, CDR2 YSLEER. The CDR3 consists of 15 residues. The DNA for the CDR3 is TGCGCCAGCAGCAATAGCGGCAACTCCTACAATGAGCAGTTCTTC. This translates into CASSNSGNSYNEQFF.

This chain links TRBV30 with TRBJ2-1; D may be TRBD2 (5 bases). The CDR3 is 17 residues long. Germline lookup yields CDR1 GTSNPN and CDR2 SVGIG (reference sequence). The V and J ends lost 0 bases and 3 bases respectively, with 18 bases between them. CDR3 amino acids: CAWSVRSTASSYNEQFF. For the CDR3, the DNA is TGTGCCTGGAGTGTACGTAGTACGGCTAGCAGCTACAATGAGCAGTTCTTC.

The chain is built from TRBV19 and TRBJ1-1; no definite D call. V shed 4 bases and J shed 0 bases, with 6 bases lying between them. The CDR3 spans 13 residues. Germline V lookup: CDR1 LNHDA, CDR2 SQIVND (reference sequence). The CDR3 loop reads CASSNSVNTEAFF. The CDR3 DNA sequence: TGTGCCAGTAGTAATTCCGTGAACACTGAAGCTTTCTTT.

V is TRBV2 and J is TRBJ2-3; D perhaps matches TRBD1 (5 bases). CDR1 and CDR2 (germline): SNHLY, FYNNEI. The CDR3 contains 12 residues. The V end was cut by 5 bases, the J end by 4 bases, with 7 bases between. The CDR3 here is CASSWGPDTQYF. DNA of the CDR3: TGTGCCAGCAGTTGGGGCCCAGATACGCAGTATTTT.

This clone was observed once. This rearrangement joins TRBV7-2 to TRBJ2-5; 10 bases match TRBD2. The CDR3 is 14 amino acids. Germline lookup yields CDR1 SGHTA and CDR2 FQGNSA. Trimming cost V 5 bases and J 3 bases; bases outside gene matches: 3. CDR3 loop: CASSPGLAEETQYF. The CDR3 DNA reads as TGTGCCAGCAGCCCTGGACTAGCGGAAGAGACCCAGTACTTC.

V and J are TRBV25-1 and TRBJ1-1; D call uncertain. From germline, CDR1 is MGHDK and CDR2 SYGVNS. CDR3 size: 15 residues. The V and J ends lost 5 bases and 0 bases respectively, with 13 bases between them. This CDR3 is CASSQITGMNTEAFF. The CDR3, as DNA: TGTGCCAGCAGTCAAATAACGGGGATGAACACTGAAGCTTTCTTT.

The chain recombines TRBV30 with TRBJ2-7, with D possibly being TRBD1 (7 bases). The CDR3 is 14 amino acids. The germline gives CDR1 GTSNPN, CDR2 SVGIG (reference sequence). The V gene lost 0 bases and the J gene lost 6 bases, with 15 bases spanning the gap. In nucleotides, the CDR3 is TGTGCCTGGAGTGTACGCGGGACAGTTCGCGAGCAGTACTTC. This encodes CAWSVRGTVREQYF.

This clone turned up a few times. The chain has TRBV30 and TRBJ1-5, with a tentative D call TRBD1 (6 bases). The length of the CDR3 is 13 residues. CDR1 and CDR2 (germline): GTSNPN, SVGIG (reference sequence). V was pared by 2 bases and J by 2 bases, with 7 bases between. The CDR3 loop reads CAWSHRGNQPQHF. As DNA, the CDR3 is TGTGCCTGGAGTCACAGGGGCAATCAGCCCCAGCATTTT.

This chain links TRBV24-1 with TRBJ2-1, with D perhaps matching TRBD2 (5 bases). Germline assignment: CDR1 KGHDR and CDR2 SFDVKD. The CDR3 extends over 14 amino acids. With 4 bases removed from V and 5 bases from J, the gap between germline ends came to 11 bases. Here the CDR3 reads CATSDAGINNEQFF. The CDR3, as DNA: TGTGCCACCAGTGACGCCGGGATCAACAATGAGCAGTTCTTC.

The J gene is TRBJ2-5, the V gene TRBV5-5; D gene ambiguous. This CDR3 region has 15 residues. CDR1 SGHKS and CDR2 YYEKEE come from the germline V gene (reference sequence). V lost 5 bases to trimming and J lost 0 bases, with 14 bases between them. The CDR3 bases are TGTGCCAGCAGGACCAACGCACAGAACCAAGAGACCCAGTACTTC. Residues: CASRTNAQNQETQYF.

CDR3: CASSLPGKNTEAFF. Written as DNA, the CDR3 is TGTGCCAGCAGCCTCCCCGGGAAGAACACTGAAGCTTTCTTT. V and J are TRBV3-1 (or the pseudogene TRBV3-2) and TRBJ1-1; D is unclear. The CDR3 is 14 residues long. V lost 4 bases and J lost 1, with 10 bases in between. Germline CDR1 reads LGHDT; CDR2 reads YNNKEL (reference sequence).

The rearrangement joins TRBV6-5 to TRBJ2-5; no clear D. CDR1 is MNHEY and CDR2 is SVGAGI in the germline V gene. Trimming pared 5 bases from V and 1 base from J, leaving 8 bases between. The CDR3 runs 13 residues. The CDR3 nucleotides read TGTGCCAGCAGTAGAAGCCCCCAAGAGACCCAGTACTTC. Protein: CASSRSPQETQYF.

The V call is TRBV12-3 or TRBV12-4, the J call TRBJ1-4; D is perhaps TRBD1 (5 bases). This CDR3 spans 12 amino acids. The ends were cut back, 7 bases at V and 10 bases at J, with 13 bases in the middle. CDR3 amino acids: CASTGILRKLFF. The CDR3 DNA reads TGTGCCAGCACAGGGATACTTAGAAAACTGTTTTTT.

The table lists this clone with a count of one. The chain links TRBV9 to TRBJ1-1; D may be TRBD1 (5 bases). The CDR3 consists of 14 residues. Germline V gene data show CDR1 as SGDLS and CDR2 as YYNGEE. V was clipped by 2 bases and J by 2 bases, with 10 bases between them. The CDR3 nucleotides are TGTGCCAGCAGCGTCACCACAGGTAACACTGAAGCTTTCTTT. Amino acids: CASSVTTGNTEAFF.

This clone was counted once. This chain uses TRBV5-1 with TRBJ2-7; 9 bases fit TRBD2. V dropped 4 bases and J dropped 0; count of bases not matched to a gene: 2. The germline gives CDR1 SGHRS, CDR2 YFSETQ. CDR3 size: 14 residues. CDR3 sequence reads: CASSGSGGSYEQYF. The CDR3 DNA sequence: TGCGCCAGCAGCGGTAGCGGGGGCTCCTACGAGCAGTACTTC.

DNA for the CDR3: TGTGCCAGCAGCTCCCCGCTGGGAGGGGGTAACTATGGCTACACCTTC. Its translation: CASSSPLGGGNYGYTF. This chain links TRBV7-9 with TRBJ1-2; D might be TRBD1 (6 bases). The CDR3 consists of 16 residues. V lost 4 bases and J 1 base, leaving 16 bases between the germline ends. Per the germline V gene, CDR1 is SEHNR and CDR2 is FQNEAQ (reference sequence). The full variable domain, with the rest looked up from reference TRBV7-9 and TRBJ1-2, is DTGVSQNPRHKITKRGQNVTFRCDPISEHNRLYWYRQTLGQGPEFLTYFQNEAQLEKSRLLSDRFSAERPKGSFSTLEIQRTEQGDSAMYLCASSSPLGGGNYGYTFGSGTRLTVV.

This clone came up a few times. The chain has TRBV19 and TRBJ1-5; TRBD1 matches at 8 bases. This CDR3 is built from 13 residues. The germline CDR1 and CDR2 sequences are LNHDA and SQIVND (reference sequence). The trim removed 10 bases at V and 5 bases at J, leaving 7 bases unmatched. The CDR3 DNA reads as TGTGCCATTTCAGGGGGCCTCGATCAGCCCCAGCATTTT. Residues: CAISGGLDQPQHF.

The V call is TRBV5-4, the J call TRBJ2-7, with 16 bases fitting TRBD2. CDR1 and CDR2 from the germline V gene are SGHNT and YYREEE (reference sequence). The ends lost 4 bases at V and 7 bases at J; junction bases unmatched: 14. The CDR3 totals 18 residues. The chain's CDR3 is CASSPGLAGGTAIWEQYF. CDR3 DNA sequence: TGTGCCAGCAGCCCGGGACTAGCGGGGGGGACCGCCATATGGGAGCAGTACTTC. The whole variable domain, remainder taken from reference TRBV5-4 and TRBJ2-7, is ETGVTQSPTHLIKTRGQQVTLRCSSQSGHNTVSWYQQALGQGPQFIFQYYREEENGRGNFPPRFSGLQFPNYSSELNVNALELDDSALYLCASSPGLAGGTAIWEQYFGPGTRLTVT.

The rearrangement uses TRBV7-8 and TRBJ1-5; D unclear. Germline CDR1 is SGHVS and CDR2 is FQNEAQ. V was shortened by 0 bases and J by 5 bases, with 5 bases between the two germline ends. The CDR3 runs to 13 residues. The chain's CDR3 is CASSLAQDQPQHF. As DNA, the CDR3 is TGTGCCAGCAGCTTAGCGCAGGATCAGCCCCAGCATTTT.

This chain joins TRBV7-6 and TRBJ2-2; D ambiguous. Germline values: CDR1 SGHVS, CDR2 FNYEAQ. This CDR3 contains 15 residues. V was clipped by 5 bases and J by 7 bases, with 17 bases between them. The CDR3 bases are TGTGCCAGCAGCCAAGGAGTCACCTCGGGCGGGGAGCTGTTTTTT. Translation gives CASSQGVTSGGELFF.

The chain is built from TRBV12-3 or TRBV12-4 and TRBJ1-2; the match to TRBD1 covers 9 bases. The V and J ends lost 5 bases and 7 bases, in that order; junction bases with no gene match: 5. This CDR3 has 13 residues. CDR3: CASSTGTGFGYTF. The CDR3, as DNA: TGTGCCAGCAGTACCGGGACAGGGTTTGGCTACACCTTC.

The chain employs TRBV6-2 or TRBV6-3 and TRBJ2-7; 8 nucleotides line up with TRBD1. The CDR3 totals 18 residues. The germline V gene has CDR1 MNHEY and CDR2 SVGEGT. V dropped 2 bases and J dropped 2; count of bases not matched to a gene: 14. CDR3 residues: CASSYPRTGHAITYEQYF. The CDR3 region has the DNA TGTGCCAGCAGTTACCCTAGGACAGGGCACGCCATCACCTACGAGCAGTACTTC.

This chain links TRBV5-5 with TRBJ2-2, with no clear D. Germline loops: CDR1 SGHKS, CDR2 YYEKEE (reference sequence). CDR3 length: 16 amino acids. Deletions cut 0 bases from V and 6 bases from J, with 15 bases between. The CDR3: CASSLAPSRGPGELFF. The CDR3 region has the DNA TGTGCCAGCAGCTTGGCCCCTAGTCGAGGTCCCGGGGAGCTGTTTTTT.

The rearrangement joins TRBV5-4 to TRBJ2-6; maybe TRBD1 (6 bases). CDR1 and CDR2 (germline): SGHNT, YYREEE (reference sequence). CDR3 length: 17 residues. With 4 bases removed from V and 2 bases from J, the gap between germline ends came to 16 bases. The CDR3 bases are TGTGCCAGCAGCCTCTTGTTCTCAGGGGCTGGGGCCAACGTCCTGACTTTC. It codes for CASSLLFSGAGANVLTF.

The chain links TRBV21-1 to TRBJ1-4; the table's D gene call, TRBD1, was not cross checked with the DNA. TRBV21-1 counts as a pseudogene. This CDR3 contains 17 residues. This CDR3 reads CASPKDREHATNEKLFF. CDR3 in DNA: TGTGCCAGCCCAAAGGACAGGGAACATGCAACTAATGAAAAACTGTTTTTT.

This chain joins TRBV3-1 (or the pseudogene TRBV3-2) and TRBJ2-3, with D maybe TRBD1 (5 bases). The CDR3 contains 13 residues. Per the germline V gene, CDR1 is LGHDT and CDR2 is YNNKEL (reference sequence). Trimming removed 3 bases from V and 2 bases from J, with 6 bases in between. CDR3 bases: TGTGCCAGCAGCCAGGGGCCCACAGATACGCAGTATTTT. Protein sequence: CASSQGPTDTQYF.

The chain couples TRBV30 to TRBJ1-5; D perhaps matches TRBD1 (5 bases). Between the trimmed V and J ends, which lost 2 bases and 3 bases, there was a span of 8 bases. Per the germline V gene, CDR1 is GTSNPN and CDR2 is SVGIG (reference sequence). The CDR3 totals 13 residues. CDR3 DNA sequence: TGTGCCTGGAGTACCAGGGACAATCAGCCCCAGCATTTT. Its protein product is CAWSTRDNQPQHF.

The genes are TRBV6-4 and TRBJ1-5, with D possibly matching TRBD1 (6 bases). Germline CDR1 is MRHNA and CDR2 is SNTAGT. The V end was cut by 7 bases, the J end by 6 bases, with 16 bases between. The CDR3 sequence is 14 residues long. The CDR3 protein is CASTLKGEGQPQHF. CDR3 sequence (DNA): TGTGCCAGCACCTTGAAGGGGGAGGGTCAGCCCCAGCATTTT.